This T cell receptor beta chain stems from a study of cytomegalovirus exposure and HLA in healthy donors. Study observations and caveats: What was likely a sequencing artifact was a cluster of highly shared sequence variants. Later, an analysis found that common viral pathogens appeared to be linked with several of the most significant clusters. It was only CMV serostatus that was available as immune exposure information. Differences between HLA loci emerged in a later analysis of TCR association rates, with DRB1 most and HLA-C fewest.

This clone was counted only a few times. No antigen is known for it. CDR3 length: 15 amino acids. V lost 0 bases and J lost 4; bases outside the gene matches: 1. Germline CDR1 reads MNHNY; CDR2 reads SVGAGI (reference sequence). Vbeta (60) and Jbeta (13) primers were used in the PCR. The assay was immunoSEQ multiplex PCR, and TCRdb's table has in-frame clones only and misses some. The sample includes about 150,000 clones, 65% to 80% of them seen just once. The sequencing sample was made of PBMCs. This receptor was obtained from a male donor in good health and CMV-seronegative. The chain links TRBV6-6 to TRBJ2-1, with 9 bases fitting TRBD2. CDR3 in amino acids: CASSYSSGRYNEQFF. CDR3 nucleotides: TGTGCCAGCAGTTACTCCAGCGGGAGGTACAATGAGCAGTTCTTC.